Shown below are 7 T cell receptor beta chains from a single sample sequenced in a study of shared clonotypes between healthy human individuals. Naive CD8 cells were CD45RO-negative, positively selected for CCR7, excluding terminally differentiated effector memory CD45RA+ cells. The data were produced by immunoSEQ multiplex PCR, yet TCRdb's version contains in-frame clones alone and is incomplete. Here the sample spans around 2,100,000 clones, about 94% being singletons. The source material was naive CD8+ T cells sorted from blood. The source of these receptors is a man between 18 and 29 years old in good health.

This clone occurred once. J is TRBJ1-5 and V is TRBV7-8; 8 bases are a match to TRBD1. V lost 3 bases, J lost 7 bases, and 8 bases stayed unmatched. The CDR3 sequence is 15 residues long. Germline V lookup: CDR1 SGHVS, CDR2 FQNEAQ. CDR3 sequence reads: CASSLDRAGGQPQHF. The CDR3, as DNA: TGTGCCAGCAGCTTGGACAGGGCGGGGGGGCAGCCCCAGCATTTT. Supplemented by reference TRBV7-8 and TRBJ1-5, the full variable domain reads GAGVSQSPRYKVAKRGQDVALRCDPISGHVSLFWYQQALGQGPEFLTYFQNEAQLDKSGLPSDRFFAERPEGSVSTLKIQRTQQEDSAVYLCASSLDRAGGQPQHFGDGTRLSIL.

The chain recombines TRBV5-1 with TRBJ1-1; 9 nucleotides agree with TRBD1. The germline V gene has CDR1 SGHRS and CDR2 YFSETQ. This CDR3 has 15 residues. Trimming took 0 bases from V and 7 from J; bases not matched to a gene: 7. The CDR3 reads CASSLADEGQGEAFF. For the CDR3, the DNA is TGCGCCAGCAGCTTGGCCGACGAGGGACAGGGTGAAGCTTTCTTT.

The chain couples TRBV15 to TRBJ1-6; possible D gene TRBD1, 6 bases. The CDR3 totals 14 residues. Germline V gene sequence: CDR1 LNHNV, CDR2 YYDKDF (reference sequence). V lost 5 bases, J lost 9 bases, and 14 bases lay in between. The CDR3 nucleotides are TGTGCCACCAGCGGAAGGGACACCGGTTCACCCCTCCACTTT. Translated, it gives CATSGRDTGSPLHF. The full variable domain, in which reference TRBV15 and TRBJ1-6 provide the parts outside the CDR3, is DAMVIQNPRYQVTQFGKPVTLSCSQTLNHNVMYWYQQKSSQAPKLLFHYYDKDFNNEADTPDNFQSRRPNTSFCFLDIRSPGLGDTAMYLCATSGRDTGSPLHFGNGTRLTVT.

V usage is TRBV7-9 and J usage is TRBJ2-1, with TRBD2 as a possible D gene (5 bases). Deletions cut 9 bases from V and 9 bases from J, with 12 bases between. Germline CDR1 SEHNR, CDR2 FQNEAQ (reference sequence). This CDR3 is 11 amino acids long. The CDR3 loop reads CARELAGEQFF. CDR3 nucleotides: TGTGCCAGAGAGCTAGCAGGTGAGCAGTTCTTC. The complete variable domain, with remaining parts taken from reference TRBV7-9 and TRBJ2-1, reads DTGVSQNPRHKITKRGQNVTFRCDPISEHNRLYWYRQTLGQGPEFLTYFQNEAQLEKSRLLSDRFSAERPKGSFSTLEIQRTEQGDSAMYLCARELAGEQFFGPGTRLTVL.

A remark on this clone: Additional DNA sequences in this sample encode the identical CDR3. V is TRBV13 and J is TRBJ2-2; D is uncertain. The CDR3 spans 12 residues. Germline V CDR1 and CDR2: PRHDT, FYEKMQ (reference sequence). Trimming took 3 bases from V and 4 from J, leaving 3 bases between them. The CDR3 DNA reads as TGTGCCAGCAGCTTTGGCACCGGGGAGCTGTTTTTT. It yields the protein CASSFGTGELFF.

The gene calls are TRBV9 and TRBJ1-2; 7 nucleotides line up with TRBD1. Trimming at V came to 5 bases and at J to 7 bases, leaving 2 bases not matched to a gene. The germline V gene has CDR1 SGDLS and CDR2 YYNGEE. The CDR3 sequence is 11 residues long. The CDR3, as DNA: TGTGCCAGCAGAGGACAGGTTGGCTACACCTTC. Its protein product is CASRGQVGYTF.

The rearrangement links TRBV19 to TRBJ2-1, with 8 bases fitting TRBD1. V gave up 5 bases and J gave up 6 bases; unmatched junction bases: 3. The CDR3 has 13 residues. The germline gives CDR1 LNHDA, CDR2 SQIVND (reference sequence). The CDR3 spells CASSPQGGNEQFF. The CDR3 nucleotides are TGTGCCAGTAGTCCACAGGGGGGCAATGAGCAGTTCTTC. Filled out from reference TRBV19 and TRBJ2-1, the complete variable domain reads DGGITQSPKYLFRKEGQNVTLSCEQNLNHDAMYWYRQDPGQGLRLIYYSQIVNDFQKGDIAEGYSVSREKKESFPLTVTSAQKNPTAFYLCASSPQGGNEQFFGPGTRLTVL.